Listed below are T cell receptor beta chains from one sample, sequenced in a study of T-cell reconstitution after alpha-beta-depleted transplantation in children. MiXCR was run by TCRdb on the PCR reads, yielding one entry per CDR3 protein. This table has approximately 500,000 distinct CDR3 sequences, roughly 10% appearing once. The material sequenced was PBMCs, taken before TCRalphabeta/CD19-depleted stem cell transplant. The source is a child aged 2-15 years with inherited bone marrow failure, due to receive a stem cell transplant. The CDR3 runs from the conserved cysteine through the conserved F or W. The order of the fields is clone size, V gene, J gene, D gene, CDR3 protein, CDR3 DNA. D genes are given only for firm matches. For some rows the clone size is stated as once, few or many, or as a class when expanded; others skip it.

clone size: many
V gene: TRBV3-1
J gene: TRBJ2-7
D gene: -
CDR3 protein: CASSPLVGVRHEQYF
CDR3 DNA: TGTGCCAGCAGCCCACTGGTCGGGGTTCGGCACGAGCAGTACTTC

clone size: many
V gene: TRBV27
J gene: TRBJ1-5
D gene: -
CDR3 protein: CASSPGPFGNQPQHF
CDR3 DNA: TGTGCCAGCAGTCCCGGGCCCTTCGGCAATCAGCCCCAGCATTTT

clone size: few
V gene: TRBV20-1
J gene: TRBJ2-7
D gene: -
CDR3 protein: CSARDFETLAGEQYF
CDR3 DNA: TGCAGTGCTAGAGATTTTGAAACACTCGCTGGCGAGCAGTACTTC

clone size: many
V gene: TRBV5-1
J gene: TRBJ2-2
D gene: TRBD2
CDR3 protein: CASSSSGNTGELFF
CDR3 DNA: TGTGCCAGCAGTTCTAGCGGGAACACCGGGGAGCTGTTTTTT

clone size: many
V gene: TRBV6-1
J gene: TRBJ1-2
D gene: -
CDR3 protein: CASRGVRASNYGYTF
CDR3 DNA: TGTGCCAGCAGGGGGGTTAGGGCTTCTAACTATGGCTACACCTTC

clone size: -
V gene: TRBV28
J gene: TRBJ2-7
D gene: -
CDR3 protein: CASSLVVSLGAEQYF
CDR3 DNA: TGTGCCAGCAGTTTGGTCGTGAGTCTAGGAGCGGAGCAGTACTTC

clone size: many
V gene: TRBV4-3
J gene: TRBJ2-1
D gene: -
CDR3 protein: CASSSRPGVEQFF
CDR3 DNA: TGCGCCAGCAGCTCCCGCCCAGGGGTTGAGCAGTTCTTC

clone size: many
V gene: TRBV28
J gene: TRBJ2-4
D gene: -
CDR3 protein: CASSAWTVAKNIQYF
CDR3 DNA: TGTGCCAGCAGTGCCTGGACCGTAGCCAAAAACATTCAGTACTTC

clone size: few
V gene: TRBV7-9
J gene: TRBJ2-7
D gene: TRBD2
CDR3 protein: CASSLVPLAGGYEQYF
CDR3 DNA: TGTGCCAGCAGCTTAGTCCCCCTCGCGGGAGGTTACGAGCAGTACTTC

clone size: many
V gene: TRBV19
J gene: TRBJ2-3
D gene: -
CDR3 protein: CASSMLPSVQYF
CDR3 DNA: TGTGCCAGTAGTATGCTGCCGTCTGTGCAGTATTTT

clone size: many
V gene: TRBV28
J gene: TRBJ2-3
D gene: TRBD1
CDR3 protein: CADLKQGEDTQYF
CDR3 DNA: TGTGCCGACCTAAAACAGGGGGAAGATACGCAGTATTTT

clone size: many
V gene: TRBV3-1
J gene: TRBJ2-1
D gene: TRBD2
CDR3 protein: CASSPGLVIHNEQFF
CDR3 DNA: TGTGCCAGCAGCCCCGGACTAGTAATCCACAATGAGCAGTTCTTC

clone size: -
V gene: TRBV5-5
J gene: TRBJ2-2
D gene: TRBD2
CDR3 protein: CASSPRTSGTAGELFF
CDR3 DNA: TGTGCCAGCAGCCCCCGGACTAGCGGGACAGCCGGGGAGCTGTTTTTT

clone size: many
V gene: TRBV28
J gene: TRBJ2-5
D gene: -
CDR3 protein: CANHRIPQETQYF
CDR3 DNA: TGTGCCAATCACAGGATCCCCCAAGAGACCCAGTACTTC

clone size: many
V gene: TRBV15
J gene: TRBJ2-2
D gene: -
CDR3 protein: CATSSQGGLDGELFF
CDR3 DNA: TGTGCCACCAGCTCCCAGGGGGGGTTGGACGGGGAGCTGTTTTTT

clone size: many
V gene: TRBV18
J gene: TRBJ2-7
D gene: -
CDR3 protein: CASSPPPGYEQYF
CDR3 DNA: TGTGCCAGCTCACCACCACCGGGCTACGAGCAGTACTTC

clone size: -
V gene: TRBV20-1
J gene: TRBJ2-7
D gene: TRBD2
CDR3 protein: CSAYGLADYEQYF
CDR3 DNA: TGCAGCGCCTATGGACTAGCGGACTACGAGCAGTACTTC

clone size: few
V gene: TRBV11-1
J gene: TRBJ2-2
D gene: -
CDR3 protein: CASSYPQDSLNSNTGELFF
CDR3 DNA: TGTGCCAGCAGCTACCCCCAGGACAGCCTCAACTCGAACACCGGGGAGCTGTTTTTT

clone size: many
V gene: TRBV12-3/TRBV12-4
J gene: TRBJ2-5
D gene: TRBD2
CDR3 protein: CASSYGIAGGQETQYF
CDR3 DNA: TGTGCCAGCAGTTACGGGATAGCGGGAGGGCAAGAGACCCAGTACTTC

clone size: few
V gene: TRBV7-9
J gene: TRBJ1-2
D gene: TRBD1
CDR3 protein: CASSGPGQGPPFYTF
CDR3 DNA: TGTGCCAGCAGCGGACCGGGACAGGGGCCTCCATTCTACACCTTC

clone size: -
V gene: TRBV4-3
J gene: TRBJ2-3
D gene: TRBD1
CDR3 protein: CASSQVTGAQYF
CDR3 DNA: TGCGCCAGCAGCCAAGTAACAGGGGCGCAGTATTTT

clone size: many
V gene: TRBV12-3/TRBV12-4
J gene: TRBJ2-1
D gene: -
CDR3 protein: CASSSRDSRLLYNEQFF
CDR3 DNA: TGTGCCAGCAGTTCGAGGGACTCGCGGCTGTTATACAATGAGCAGTTCTTC

clone size: many
V gene: TRBV6-1
J gene: TRBJ2-5
D gene: TRBD1
CDR3 protein: CASKIQGYQETQYF
CDR3 DNA: TGTGCCAGCAAGATACAGGGGTACCAAGAGACCCAGTACTTC

clone size: -
V gene: TRBV5-1
J gene: TRBJ2-1
D gene: TRBD2
CDR3 protein: CASSPLAGRGCEQFF
CDR3 DNA: TGCGCCAGCAGCCCTCTAGCGGGAAGAGGGTGTGAGCAGTTCTTC

clone size: few
V gene: TRBV7-8
J gene: TRBJ2-6
D gene: TRBD2
CDR3 protein: CASSLAPGLAGVGANVLTF
CDR3 DNA: TGTGCCAGCAGCTTAGCGCCGGGACTAGCGGGAGTGGGGGCCAACGTCCTGACTTTC

clone size: many
V gene: TRBV7-9
J gene: TRBJ1-1
D gene: -
CDR3 protein: CASSLGKVEAFF
CDR3 DNA: TGTGCCAGCAGCTTGGGGAAGGTAGAAGCTTTCTTT

clone size: many
V gene: TRBV5-6
J gene: TRBJ2-3
D gene: -
CDR3 protein: CASSFYSADTQYF
CDR3 DNA: TGTGCCAGCAGCTTTTATTCCGCAGATACGCAGTATTTT

clone size: many
V gene: TRBV12-3/TRBV12-4
J gene: TRBJ2-3
D gene: -
CDR3 protein: CASSPGLGSDTQYF
CDR3 DNA: TGTGCCAGCAGCCCTGGGCTAGGCTCAGATACGCAGTATTTT

clone size: -
V gene: TRBV7-2
J gene: TRBJ2-7
D gene: TRBD2
CDR3 protein: CASSLALGLAGETYEQYF
CDR3 DNA: TGTGCCAGCAGCTTAGCCCTGGGACTAGCGGGCGAAACCTACGAGCAGTACTTC

clone size: many
V gene: TRBV7-8
J gene: TRBJ1-2
D gene: TRBD1
CDR3 protein: CASSLLAGGGDGYTF
CDR3 DNA: TGTGCCAGCAGCTTACTGGCAGGGGGAGGGGATGGCTACACCTTC

clone size: few
V gene: TRBV5-1
J gene: TRBJ2-1
D gene: TRBD2
CDR3 protein: CASSPRLADNNEQFF
CDR3 DNA: TGCGCCAGCAGCCCTCGACTAGCGGATAACAATGAGCAGTTCTTC

clone size: many
V gene: TRBV4-1
J gene: TRBJ1-4
D gene: -
CDR3 protein: CASSPGGGGEKLFF
CDR3 DNA: TGCGCCAGCAGCCCCGGTGGGGGTGGGGAAAAACTGTTTTTT

clone size: many
V gene: TRBV15
J gene: TRBJ2-7
D gene: TRBD2
CDR3 protein: CATSRDTRGAYEQYF
CDR3 DNA: TGTGCCACCAGCAGAGATACGCGGGGGGCCTACGAGCAGTACTTC

clone size: many
V gene: TRBV19
J gene: TRBJ2-7
D gene: -
CDR3 protein: CATFGGDTYEQYF
CDR3 DNA: TGTGCCACCTTTGGGGGAGACACCTACGAGCAGTACTTC

clone size: many
V gene: TRBV20-1
J gene: TRBJ1-4
D gene: -
CDR3 protein: CSASRGDNDEKLFF
CDR3 DNA: TGCAGTGCTAGCCGGGGAGATAATGATGAAAAACTGTTTTTT

clone size: many
V gene: TRBV20-1
J gene: TRBJ2-7
D gene: TRBD2
CDR3 protein: CSASGRSYEQYF
CDR3 DNA: TGCAGTGCTAGCGGGAGGTCTTACGAGCAGTACTTC

clone size: many
V gene: TRBV28
J gene: TRBJ1-5
D gene: -
CDR3 protein: CASSPHILNQPQHF
CDR3 DNA: TGTGCCAGCAGCCCTCATATTTTGAATCAGCCCCAGCATTTT

clone size: many
V gene: TRBV4-1
J gene: TRBJ1-5
D gene: -
CDR3 protein: CASNQERANQPQHF
CDR3 DNA: TGCGCCAGCAACCAGGAAAGGGCCAATCAGCCCCAGCATTTT

clone size: many
V gene: TRBV5-6
J gene: TRBJ2-1
D gene: TRBD2
CDR3 protein: CASSLTSGRATRNNEQFF
CDR3 DNA: TGTGCCAGCAGCTTGACTAGCGGGAGGGCCACAAGAAACAATGAGCAGTTCTTC